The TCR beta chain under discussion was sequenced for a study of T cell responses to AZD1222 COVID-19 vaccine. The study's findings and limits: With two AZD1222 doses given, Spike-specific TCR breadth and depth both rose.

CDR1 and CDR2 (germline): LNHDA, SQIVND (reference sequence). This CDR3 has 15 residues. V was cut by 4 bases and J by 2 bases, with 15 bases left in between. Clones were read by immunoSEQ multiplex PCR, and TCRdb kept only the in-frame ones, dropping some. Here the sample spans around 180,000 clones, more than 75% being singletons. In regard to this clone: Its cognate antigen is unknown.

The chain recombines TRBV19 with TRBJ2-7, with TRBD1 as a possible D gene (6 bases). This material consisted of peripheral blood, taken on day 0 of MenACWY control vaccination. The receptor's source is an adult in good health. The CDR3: CASSTSGVVAYEQYF. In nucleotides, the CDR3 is TGTGCCAGTAGTACCTCAGGGGTTGTCGCCTACGAGCAGTACTTC. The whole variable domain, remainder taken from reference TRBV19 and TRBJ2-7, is DGGITQSPKYLFRKEGQNVTLSCEQNLNHDAMYWYRQDPGQGLRLIYYSQIVNDFQKGDIAEGYSVSREKKESFPLTVTSAQKNPTAFYLCASSTSGVVAYEQYFGPGTRLTVT.